This TCR beta chain was documented in a study of cytomegalovirus exposure and HLA in healthy donors. Overall study results and limits: For most TCR beta V segments, an earlier analysis put the productive rate at about 87% or about 30% of the time. A later analysis appeared to link common viral pathogens to several of the most significant clusters. Follow-up analysis later connected one missense variant in DCLRE1C with trimming of TCR beta V- and J-genes. HLA alleles showed associations with 15,000 to 20,000 TCR beta sequences in a later analysis, at a 0.05 false discovery rate.

The germline V gene has CDR1 MNHEY and CDR2 SMNVEV (reference sequence). V lost 5 bases and J 5 bases, leaving 15 bases between the germline ends. This CDR3 contains 14 residues. 13 Jbeta primers and 60 Vbeta primers were used for the PCR. Profiled with immunoSEQ multiplex PCR; TCRdb holds only in-frame clones, not every one. The data show approximately 130,000 clones, with around 77% seen just once and approximately 1.2% held by the top ten. To note about this clone: As yet, its antigen is unknown.

The chain employs TRBV27 and TRBJ2-5; D perhaps matches TRBD2 (5 bases). The clonotype originates from a man aged 50 to 60 in good health and CMV-seronegative. The sequenced sample was PBMCs. This chain's CDR3 is CASSRAEGWETQYF. DNA of the CDR3: TGTGCCAGCAGTCGGGCAGAGGGATGGGAGACCCAGTACTTC.